This T cell receptor (beta chain) was found in a study of technical replicates of blood from a few donors. CDR3 length: 16 residues. The V and J ends lost 0 bases and 0 bases respectively, with 10 bases between them. Germline V gives CDR1 SGHRS, CDR2 YFSETQ. Generated by immunoSEQ multiplex PCR, the TCRdb table keeps only in-frame clones and is missing some. The table includes some 10,000 clones, approximately 94% detected once. The chain recombines TRBV5-1 with TRBJ1-3; no clear D gene. The source of this sequence is a human donor in good health. The sequenced material came from PBMCs. The CDR3 loop reads CASSLAGILSGNTIYF. The CDR3 DNA sequence: TGCGCCAGCAGCTTGGCGGGAATCCTCTCTGGAAACACCATATATTTT.